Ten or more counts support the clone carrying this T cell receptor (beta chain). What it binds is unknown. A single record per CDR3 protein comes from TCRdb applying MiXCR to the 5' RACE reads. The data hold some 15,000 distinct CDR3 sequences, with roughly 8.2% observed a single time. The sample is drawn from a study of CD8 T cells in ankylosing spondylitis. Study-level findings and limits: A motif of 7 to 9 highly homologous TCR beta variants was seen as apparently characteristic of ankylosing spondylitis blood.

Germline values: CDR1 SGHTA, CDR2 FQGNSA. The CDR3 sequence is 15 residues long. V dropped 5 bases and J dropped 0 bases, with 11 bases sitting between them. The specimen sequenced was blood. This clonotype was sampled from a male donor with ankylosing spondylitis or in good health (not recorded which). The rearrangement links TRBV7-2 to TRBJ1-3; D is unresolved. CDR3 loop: CASSLRISSGNTIYF. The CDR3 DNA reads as TGTGCCAGCAGCCTACGGATTAGCTCTGGAAACACCATATATTTT.